Reported below is one TCR beta chain. No antigen is known for it. The sample belongs to a study of lymphopenia after photon versus proton radiotherapy. Only in-frame clones appear in the TCRdb table, and some are missing; sequencing was by immunoSEQ multiplex PCR. The data contain about 65,000 clones, 87% of them singletons. Study-level results: After the lymphocyte nadir, photon-treated repertoires showed oligoclonal expansion, especially of CD8+ Temra cells.

CDR1 and CDR2 from the germline V gene are LGHNA and YSLEER. Losses at the gene ends were 1 base for V and 7 bases for J; bases not matched to a gene: 7. This CDR3 spans 17 amino acids. The sequencing here drew on peripheral blood, taken from a patient treated with proton-based radiotherapy. The clonotype was recovered from a man older than 75 with esophageal cancer. The chain joins TRBV4-3 to TRBJ2-2, with 12 nucleotides matching TRBD2. CDR3 DNA sequence: TGCGCCAGCAGCCAAGGACTAGCGGGGGACGAAGTCGGGGAGCTGTTTTTT. The encoded protein is CASSQGLAGDEVGELFF.